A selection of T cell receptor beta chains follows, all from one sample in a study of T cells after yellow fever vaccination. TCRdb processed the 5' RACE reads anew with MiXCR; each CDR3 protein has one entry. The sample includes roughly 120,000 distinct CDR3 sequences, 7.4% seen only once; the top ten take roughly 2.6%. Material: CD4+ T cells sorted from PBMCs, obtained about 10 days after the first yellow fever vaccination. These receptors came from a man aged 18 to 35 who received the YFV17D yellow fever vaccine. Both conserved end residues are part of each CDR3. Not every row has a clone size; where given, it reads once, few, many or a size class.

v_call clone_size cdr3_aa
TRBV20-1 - CSAGHGRRGEKLFF
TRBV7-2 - CASSFLFGLLGGTYNEQFF
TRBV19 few CASGRGLSYNEQFF
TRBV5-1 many CASRDGTSGLNEQFF
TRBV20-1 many CSASTGVLREQYF
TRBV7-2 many CASSLASGGYEQYF
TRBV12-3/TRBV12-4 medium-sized CASSYGGAGDTQYF
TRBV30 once CAWSRVDDTQYF
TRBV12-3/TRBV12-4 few CASTPAVSYEQYF
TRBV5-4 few CASSLVGDRNNEQFF
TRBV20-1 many CSARTTGGYKKLFF
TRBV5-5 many CASSFPTGRQFF
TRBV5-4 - CASSLGQGTAGSPLHF
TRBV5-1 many CASSRITQSNEQFF
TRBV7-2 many CASSRGALYNSPLHF
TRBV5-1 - CASSLSGGNTGELFF
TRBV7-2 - CASSRGERDTQYF
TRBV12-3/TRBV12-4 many CASSLAGRPNEQFF
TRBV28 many CASSLGQPLTGELFF
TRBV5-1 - CASSLDAGHQETQYF